This record looks at one T cell receptor beta chain sequence and its context. The data belong to a study of graft-versus-host responses after intestinal transplantation. Trimming cost V 6 bases and J 8 bases; bases outside gene matches: 16. The CDR3 extends over 16 amino acids. Germline CDR1 reads SGHRS; CDR2 reads YFSETQ. Repertoires were generated with immunoSEQ multiplex PCR, while TCRdb's copy carries only in-frame clones and drops some. The table has approximately 20,000 clones, about 38% seen once; the top ten hold roughly 1%. Study-wide results and caveats: High graft-versus-host to host-versus-graft clonal ratios were found in allografts of patients who had graft-donor T cell macrochimerism.

Proliferating responders of the CD3+CD4+ and CD3+CD8+ phenotypes with low CFSE were sorted after the reaction. The material was alloreactive CD4+ T cells from a mixed lymphocyte reaction culture, obtained before intestinal transplant. Sample subset: CFSE-low proliferating T cells sorted from roughly 6-day pre-transplant mixed lymphocyte reaction (GvH or HvG direction). The chain joins TRBV5-1 to TRBJ2-5; 10 nucleotides align to TRBD1. The TCR comes from a human patient who received an intestinal transplant. This chain's CDR3 is CASKGGLGQGGLTQYF. The CDR3 DNA reads as TGCGCCAGCAAGGGAGGTCTAGGACAGGGGGGACTTACCCAGTACTTC.